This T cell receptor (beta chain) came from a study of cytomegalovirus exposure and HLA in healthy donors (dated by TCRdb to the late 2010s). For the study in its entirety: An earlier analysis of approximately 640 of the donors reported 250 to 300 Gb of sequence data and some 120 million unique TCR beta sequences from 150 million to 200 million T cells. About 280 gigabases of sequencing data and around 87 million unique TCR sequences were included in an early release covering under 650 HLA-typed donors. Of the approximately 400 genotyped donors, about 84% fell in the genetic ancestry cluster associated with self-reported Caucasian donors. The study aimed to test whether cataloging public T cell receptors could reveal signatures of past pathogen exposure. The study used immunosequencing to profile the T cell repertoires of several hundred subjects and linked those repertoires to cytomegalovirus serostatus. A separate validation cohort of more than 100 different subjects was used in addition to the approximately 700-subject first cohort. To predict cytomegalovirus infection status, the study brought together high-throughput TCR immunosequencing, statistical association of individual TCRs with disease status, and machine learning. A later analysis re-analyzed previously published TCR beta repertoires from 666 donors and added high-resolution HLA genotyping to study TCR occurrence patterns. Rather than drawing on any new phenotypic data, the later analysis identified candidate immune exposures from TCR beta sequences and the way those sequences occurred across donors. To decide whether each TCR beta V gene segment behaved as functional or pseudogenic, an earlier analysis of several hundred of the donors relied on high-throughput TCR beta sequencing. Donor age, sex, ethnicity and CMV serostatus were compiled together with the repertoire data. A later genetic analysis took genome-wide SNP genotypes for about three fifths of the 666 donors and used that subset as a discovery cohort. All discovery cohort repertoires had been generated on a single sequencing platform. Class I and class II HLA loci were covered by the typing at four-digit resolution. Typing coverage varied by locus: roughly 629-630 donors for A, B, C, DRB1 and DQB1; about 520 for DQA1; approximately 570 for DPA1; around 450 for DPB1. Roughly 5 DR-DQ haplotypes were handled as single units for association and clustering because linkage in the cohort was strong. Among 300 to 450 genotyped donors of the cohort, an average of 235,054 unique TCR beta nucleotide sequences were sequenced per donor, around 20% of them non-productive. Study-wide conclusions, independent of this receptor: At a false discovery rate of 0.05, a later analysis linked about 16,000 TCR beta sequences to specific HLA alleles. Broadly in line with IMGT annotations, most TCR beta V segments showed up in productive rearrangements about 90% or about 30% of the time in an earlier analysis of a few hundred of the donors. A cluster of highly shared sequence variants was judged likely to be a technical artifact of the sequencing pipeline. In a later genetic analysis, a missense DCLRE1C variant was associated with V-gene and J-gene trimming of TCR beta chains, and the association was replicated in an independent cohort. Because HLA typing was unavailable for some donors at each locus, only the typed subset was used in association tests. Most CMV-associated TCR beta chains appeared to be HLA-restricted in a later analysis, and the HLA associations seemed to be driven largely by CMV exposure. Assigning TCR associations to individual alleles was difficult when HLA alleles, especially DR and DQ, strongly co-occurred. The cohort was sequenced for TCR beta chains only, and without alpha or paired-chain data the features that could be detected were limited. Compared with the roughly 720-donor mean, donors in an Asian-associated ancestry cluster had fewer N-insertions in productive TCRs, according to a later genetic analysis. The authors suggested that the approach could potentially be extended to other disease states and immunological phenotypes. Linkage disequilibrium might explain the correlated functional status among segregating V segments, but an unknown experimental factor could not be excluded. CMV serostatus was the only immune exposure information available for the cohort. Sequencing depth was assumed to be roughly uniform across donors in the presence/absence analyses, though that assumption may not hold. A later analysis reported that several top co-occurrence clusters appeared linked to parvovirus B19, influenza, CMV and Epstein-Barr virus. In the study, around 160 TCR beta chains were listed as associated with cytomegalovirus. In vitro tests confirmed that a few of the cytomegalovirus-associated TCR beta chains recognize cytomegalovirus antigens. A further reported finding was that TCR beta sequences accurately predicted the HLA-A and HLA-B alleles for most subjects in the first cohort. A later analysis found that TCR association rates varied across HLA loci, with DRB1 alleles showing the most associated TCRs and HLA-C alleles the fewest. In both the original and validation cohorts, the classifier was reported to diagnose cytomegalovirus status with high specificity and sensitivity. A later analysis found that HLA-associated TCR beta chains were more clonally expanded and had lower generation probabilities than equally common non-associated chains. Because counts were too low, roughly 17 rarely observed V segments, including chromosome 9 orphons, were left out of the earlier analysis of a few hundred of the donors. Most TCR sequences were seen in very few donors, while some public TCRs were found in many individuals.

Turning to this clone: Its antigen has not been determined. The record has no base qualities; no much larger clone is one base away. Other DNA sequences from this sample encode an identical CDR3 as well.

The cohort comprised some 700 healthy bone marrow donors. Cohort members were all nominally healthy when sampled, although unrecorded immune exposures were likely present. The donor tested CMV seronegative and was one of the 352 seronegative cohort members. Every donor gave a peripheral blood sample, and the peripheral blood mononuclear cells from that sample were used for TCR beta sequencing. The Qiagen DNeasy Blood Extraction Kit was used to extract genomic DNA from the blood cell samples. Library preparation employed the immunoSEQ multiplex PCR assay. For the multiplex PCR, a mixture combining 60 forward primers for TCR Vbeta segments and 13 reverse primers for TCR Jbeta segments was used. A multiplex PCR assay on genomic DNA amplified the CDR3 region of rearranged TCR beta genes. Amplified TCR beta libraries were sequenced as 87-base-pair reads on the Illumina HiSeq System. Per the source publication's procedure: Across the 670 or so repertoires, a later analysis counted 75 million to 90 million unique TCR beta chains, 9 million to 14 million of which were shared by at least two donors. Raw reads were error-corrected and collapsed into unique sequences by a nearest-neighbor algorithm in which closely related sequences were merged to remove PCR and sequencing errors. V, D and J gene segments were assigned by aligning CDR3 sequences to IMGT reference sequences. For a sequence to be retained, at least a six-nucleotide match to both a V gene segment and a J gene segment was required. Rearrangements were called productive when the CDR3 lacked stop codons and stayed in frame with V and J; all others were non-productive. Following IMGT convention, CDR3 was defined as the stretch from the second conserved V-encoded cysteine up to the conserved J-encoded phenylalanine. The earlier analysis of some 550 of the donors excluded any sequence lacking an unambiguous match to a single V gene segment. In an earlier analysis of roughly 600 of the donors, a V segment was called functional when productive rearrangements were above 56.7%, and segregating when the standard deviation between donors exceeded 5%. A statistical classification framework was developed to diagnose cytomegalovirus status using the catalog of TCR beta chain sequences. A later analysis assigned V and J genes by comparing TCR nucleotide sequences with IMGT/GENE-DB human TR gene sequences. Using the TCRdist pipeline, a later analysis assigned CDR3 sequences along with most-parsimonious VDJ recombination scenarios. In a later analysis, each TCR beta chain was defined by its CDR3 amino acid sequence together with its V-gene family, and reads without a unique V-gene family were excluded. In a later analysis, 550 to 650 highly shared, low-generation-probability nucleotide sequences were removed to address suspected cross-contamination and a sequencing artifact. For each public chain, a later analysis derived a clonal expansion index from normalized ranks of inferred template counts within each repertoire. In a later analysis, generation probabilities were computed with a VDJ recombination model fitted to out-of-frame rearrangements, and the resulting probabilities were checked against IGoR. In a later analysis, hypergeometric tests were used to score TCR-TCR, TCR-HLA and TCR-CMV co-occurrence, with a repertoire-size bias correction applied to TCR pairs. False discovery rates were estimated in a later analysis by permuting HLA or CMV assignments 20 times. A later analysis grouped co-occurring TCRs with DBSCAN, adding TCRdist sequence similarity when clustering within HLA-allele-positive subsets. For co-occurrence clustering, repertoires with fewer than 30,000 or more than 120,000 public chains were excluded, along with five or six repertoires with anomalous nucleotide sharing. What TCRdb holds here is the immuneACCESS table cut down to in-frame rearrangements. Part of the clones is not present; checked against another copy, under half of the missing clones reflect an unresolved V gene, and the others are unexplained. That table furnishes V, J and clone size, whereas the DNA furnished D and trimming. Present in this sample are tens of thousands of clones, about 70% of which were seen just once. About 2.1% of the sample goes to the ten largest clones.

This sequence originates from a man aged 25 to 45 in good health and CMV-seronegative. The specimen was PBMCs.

The DNA sequence is TGTGCCAGCAGCCTAAGTTACGAGCAGTACTTC. This yields the protein CASSLSYEQYF. Here the chain combines TRBV7-9 and TRBJ2-7; the D gene is unclear. In the germline V gene (reference sequence), CDR1 corresponds to SEHNR and CDR2 to FQNEAQ. Spanning cysteine to phenylalanine, the CDR3 consists of 11 amino acids. Of the read, only the CDR3 DNA is kept; its 33 bases are in frame from base 1. The junction carries 6 bases between V and J, which are trimmed by 5 bases and 4 bases respectively.